The source of this T cell receptor (beta chain) is a study of T cell responses to AZD1222 COVID-19 vaccine. Per the germline V gene, CDR1 is SGHRS and CDR2 is YFSETQ. The CDR3 extends over 13 amino acids. V was pared by 0 bases and J by 7 bases, with 10 bases between. A single count supports this clone. Its antigen is unidentified. Study results and caveats: Donors were chiefly white British, with a greater number of females, and clonal diversity was perhaps underestimated. In the spike-specific TCR repertoire, nearly half reportedly target unmutated variant regions. Baseline antibody screening turned up just six seropositive AZD1222 recipients.

Here immunoSEQ multiplex PCR was the method, and the copy in TCRdb shows in-frame clones only, minus some. The sample lists about 150,000 clones; 92% were seen once. This TCR was recovered from an adult in good health. Sequenced material: peripheral blood, taken on day 0 of AZD1222 vaccination. The gene calls are TRBV5-1 and TRBJ1-2; D gene ambiguous. The CDR3, as DNA: TGCGCCAGCAGCTTGGAGGGAGTTAGTGGCTACACCTTC. Amino acid sequence: CASSLEGVSGYTF.